Listed below are T cell receptor beta chains from one sample, sequenced in a study of T-cell reconstitution after alpha-beta-depleted transplantation in children. TCRdb re-called the PCR reads with MiXCR, one entry per CDR3 protein. The sample holds about 590,000 distinct CDR3 sequences, approximately 13% seen once. Sequenced material: PBMCs, mostly from graft donor cells, taken 360 days after TCRalphabeta/CD19-depleted stem cell transplant. These receptors came from a male patient aged 10-17 years who had a stem cell transplant for acute myeloid leukemia, so the T cells may come from the graft donor. Both conserved end residues are trimmed from each CDR3. Each record gives: V gene, J gene, CDR3 protein.

V gene: TRBV19
J gene: TRBJ2-1
CDR3 protein: ASSMGQGSNEQF

V gene: TRBV4-3
J gene: TRBJ2-7
CDR3 protein: ASSQAGGLIYEQY

V gene: TRBV30
J gene: TRBJ2-1
CDR3 protein: AWSSGNGNEQF

V gene: TRBV12-3/TRBV12-4
J gene: TRBJ2-7
CDR3 protein: ATKWGLAGSYEQY

V gene: TRBV4-2
J gene: TRBJ2-3
CDR3 protein: ASSQDGGGLGDTQY

V gene: TRBV5-1
J gene: TRBJ2-1
CDR3 protein: ASSSGLAGGSEQF

V gene: TRBV29-1
J gene: TRBJ2-1
CDR3 protein: SCGLAAFNNEQF

V gene: TRBV9
J gene: TRBJ2-6
CDR3 protein: ASSVGPSGANVLT

V gene: TRBV20-1
J gene: TRBJ2-5
CDR3 protein: SAPRGYQETQY

V gene: TRBV2
J gene: TRBJ1-6
CDR3 protein: ASSVDINSPLH

V gene: TRBV7-6
J gene: TRBJ2-1
CDR3 protein: ASSLRVARNEQF

V gene: TRBV20-1
J gene: TRBJ2-1
CDR3 protein: SARRRVSYNEQF

V gene: TRBV6-2/TRBV6-3
J gene: TRBJ1-1
CDR3 protein: ASTRTAVVTEAF

V gene: TRBV24-1
J gene: TRBJ2-4
CDR3 protein: ATSDRTGQNIQY

V gene: TRBV28
J gene: TRBJ2-7
CDR3 protein: ASSLGLAVYEQY

V gene: TRBV12-3/TRBV12-4
J gene: TRBJ2-6
CDR3 protein: ASCFTGTGESSGANVLT

V gene: TRBV6-2/TRBV6-3
J gene: TRBJ2-7
CDR3 protein: ASSYSPRGDYEQY

V gene: TRBV30
J gene: TRBJ1-1
CDR3 protein: AWRPGQLLAEI

V gene: TRBV30
J gene: TRBJ2-2
CDR3 protein: AWSQWRAGEANTGELF

V gene: TRBV12-3/TRBV12-4
J gene: TRBJ2-1
CDR3 protein: ASSLGGRLDEQF

V gene: TRBV15
J gene: TRBJ2-5
CDR3 protein: ATSRIPGQDIGY

V gene: TRBV29-1
J gene: TRBJ2-2
CDR3 protein: SVEDWWGGSRWLF

V gene: TRBV4-1
J gene: TRBJ2-7
CDR3 protein: ASSQDRARSYEQY

V gene: TRBV12-3/TRBV12-4
J gene: TRBJ1-4
CDR3 protein: ASSLQLTGRVEKLF

V gene: TRBV7-9
J gene: TRBJ2-1
CDR3 protein: AARLASHNEQF

V gene: TRBV7-2
J gene: TRBJ2-3
CDR3 protein: ASSPLAGGLFTDTQY

V gene: TRBV4-2
J gene: TRBJ1-4
CDR3 protein: ASSQEGFAEKLF

V gene: TRBV20-1
J gene: TRBJ2-5
CDR3 protein: SARDYRAETQY

V gene: TRBV29-1
J gene: TRBJ2-3
CDR3 protein: SATPIAGAGDTQY

V gene: TRBV5-1
J gene: TRBJ2-1
CDR3 protein: ASSYPGLETDEQF

V gene: TRBV28
J gene: TRBJ1-4
CDR3 protein: ASSRQGIREKLF

V gene: TRBV7-3
J gene: TRBJ2-3
CDR3 protein: ASSLGGLAGTDTQY

V gene: TRBV7-9
J gene: TRBJ2-3
CDR3 protein: ATLLAGTDTQY

V gene: TRBV6-2/TRBV6-3
J gene: TRBJ2-7
CDR3 protein: ASSYSQRGYEQY

V gene: TRBV11-3
J gene: TRBJ2-2
CDR3 protein: ASSFRGTDTGELF

V gene: TRBV15
J gene: TRBJ2-3
CDR3 protein: ATSRYGLTNTDTQY

V gene: TRBV24-1
J gene: TRBJ2-7
CDR3 protein: ATSDRRADLLGEQY

V gene: TRBV20-1
J gene: TRBJ2-1
CDR3 protein: SCRPQSGLRDEQF

V gene: TRBV20-1
J gene: TRBJ1-5
CDR3 protein: SARGASGTGYQPQH

V gene: TRBV20-1
J gene: TRBJ2-1
CDR3 protein: SARDGTMQSDEQF

V gene: TRBV11-3
J gene: TRBJ2-6
CDR3 protein: ASSKYPGLAGGYSGANVLT

V gene: TRBV7-2
J gene: TRBJ2-2
CDR3 protein: ASSFSRGQGANTGELF

V gene: TRBV12-3/TRBV12-4
J gene: TRBJ2-7
CDR3 protein: ASSFLADEQY

V gene: TRBV29-1
J gene: TRBJ2-1
CDR3 protein: SVEGGNIGNEQF

V gene: TRBV20-1
J gene: TRBJ2-3
CDR3 protein: SAKEGLAGDFFSTDTQY

V gene: TRBV28
J gene: TRBJ2-1
CDR3 protein: ASSRRTAYNEQF